There are many counts of the clone carrying this T cell receptor beta chain. Its target is unknown. The sample originates from a study of tumor-infiltrating lymphocytes in primary liver carcinoma. With a constant-region primer, TCR beta cDNA was made from 500 ng of total RNA. Slightly modified ARM-PCR with three nested multiplex PCR rounds yielded TCR beta libraries. In the first two PCR rounds, TRBV1-TRBV30 forward primers were paired with a C-beta reverse primer, and each round lasted about 9 cycles. One entry per CDR3 protein, called by TCRdb with MiXCR from the multiplex PCR reads. The table includes around 100,000 distinct CDR3 sequences, about 70% detected once. Findings and caveats of the study: Tumor samples exhibited a significantly greater top-250-clone fraction than blood samples (p = 0.039). Detection in all five tumor regions applied to only about 8-24% of top clones.

V lost 6 bases and J 11 bases, leaving 13 bases between the germline ends. CDR3 length: 11 residues. RNA and DNA were co-extracted from around 20-30 mg of unsorted bulk tissue. This rearrangement joins TRBV12-3 or TRBV12-4 to TRBJ1-1, with D possibly TRBD1 on 5 matching bases. The clonotype originates from a woman aged 55-69 years with primary liver carcinoma and hepatitis B virus infection. Material: liver tumor tissue from sampling region 5. Subset: tumor region T5, tumor centre. The CDR3 sequence is CASSEGKGAFF. In DNA, the CDR3 is TGTGCCAGCAGCGAGGGGAAGGGTGCTTTCTTT.